The 11 T cell receptor beta chains in this list originate from one sample, sequenced in a study of OX40 agonist ivuxolimab in advanced cancers. Libraries were prepared by immunoSEQ multiplex PCR; TCRdb keeps only in-frame clonotypes and omits some of them. The sample lists about 20,000 clones; roughly four fifths were seen once. Material: CD4+ or CD8+ T cells sorted from blood, obtained in a trial of the OX40 agonist ivuxolimab. These receptors were collected from an adult with an advanced solid tumor such as melanoma, head and neck, liver or kidney cancer.

The rearrangement uses TRBV27 and TRBJ1-1, with TRBD1 as a possible D gene (6 bases). CDR1 is MNHEY, CDR2 SMNVEV, per germline (reference sequence). V lost 5 bases to trimming and J lost 2 bases, with 12 bases between them. This CDR3 contains 14 residues. DNA for the CDR3: TGTGCCAGCAGTCCGGGACAACTAAACACTGAAGCTTTCTTT. It codes for CASSPGQLNTEAFF.

The chain recombines TRBV9 with TRBJ1-2; a possible D gene is TRBD1 (5 bases). Trimming pared 7 bases from V and 2 bases from J, leaving 15 bases between. CDR1 is SGDLS, CDR2 YYNGEE, per germline. The CDR3 is made up of 14 amino acids. The CDR3 reads CASGAGDINYGYTF. CDR3 DNA: TGTGCCAGCGGGGCAGGAGATATCAACTATGGCTACACCTTC.

This clone was recorded once. This chain joins TRBV6-1 and TRBJ2-1; tentatively, D is TRBD1 (6 bases). V was trimmed by 3 bases and J by 7 bases, leaving 16 bases between them. The CDR3 extends over 15 amino acids. CDR1 is MNHNS, CDR2 SASEGT, per germline. The CDR3 reads CASSELQGWGNEQFF. The CDR3 nucleotides read TGTGCCAGCAGTGAGTTGCAGGGGTGGGGTAATGAGCAGTTCTTC.

The chain carries TRBV12-5 and TRBJ2-3; 10 bases line up with TRBD2. This CDR3 is built from 15 residues. Germline CDR1 is LGHNT and CDR2 is FRNRAP. V was clipped by 1 base and J by 4 bases; unmatched bases: 2. Written as DNA, the CDR3 is TGTGCTAGTGGTTTGGGGCTAGCGGGGGCAGATACGCAGTATTTT. It is translated as CASGLGLAGADTQYF.

The genes are TRBV7-2 and TRBJ2-7, with D possibly TRBD2 on 5 matching bases. The CDR3 length is 14 residues. The V end was cut by 5 bases, the J end by 3 bases, with 14 bases between. Per germline, CDR1 SGHTA and CDR2 FQGNSA. CDR3 amino acids: CASSPPRGFYEQYF. The CDR3 bases are TGTGCCAGCAGCCCACCCCGGGGTTTCTACGAGCAGTACTTC.

The chain is built from TRBV6-1 and TRBJ1-1, with 9 bases aligning to TRBD1. The V gene end was trimmed by 6 bases and the J gene end by 0 bases; junction bases not matched to a gene: 2. Germline assignment: CDR1 MNHNS and CDR2 SASEGT. The CDR3 contains 14 residues. CDR3 nucleotides: TGTGCCAGCAGGACAGGGGGTTTGAACACTGAAGCTTTCTTT. Translated: CASRTGGLNTEAFF.

The chain recombines TRBV9 with TRBJ2-6, with D possibly matching TRBD2 (5 bases). Germline V gene lookup returns CDR1 SGDLS and CDR2 YYNGEE. This CDR3 spans 16 amino acids. V gave up 3 bases and J gave up 2 bases, with 12 bases separating them. The CDR3 is CASSETGFAGANVLTF. CDR3 nucleotides: TGTGCCAGCAGCGAGACGGGGTTCGCTGGGGCCAACGTCCTGACTTTC. Based on the CDR3 plus reference TRBV9 and TRBJ2-6, the full variable domain is DSGVTQTPKHLITATGQRVTLRCSPRSGDLSVYWYQQSLDQGLQFLIQYYNGEERAKGNILERFSAQQFPDLHSELNLSSLELGDSALYFCASSETGFAGANVLTFGAGSRLTVL.

This clone is classed as medium-sized (0.01 to 0.1%). The V and J genes are TRBV4-1 and TRBJ1-5, with TRBD1 matching over 7 bases. After removal of 4 bases from V and 10 bases from J, the junction contained 7 bases not matched to a gene. This CDR3 comprises 13 residues. Germline loops: CDR1 MGHRA, CDR2 YSYEKL. In DNA form, the CDR3 reads TGCGCCAGCAGCCCGACAGGGTCCCCCCCCCAGCATTTT. It translates to CASSPTGSPPQHF.

The chain employs TRBV5-1 and TRBJ1-4; 9 nucleotides line up with TRBD1. In germline, CDR1 is SGHRS, CDR2 YFSETQ. Trimming took 2 bases from V and 3 from J; bases not matched to a gene: 5. The CDR3 runs to 16 residues. CDR3 DNA: TGCGCCAGCAGCTTTCAACAGGGGGCTGCTAATGAAAAACTGTTTTTT. It yields the protein CASSFQQGAANEKLFF.

The chain has TRBV28 and TRBJ2-7; 9 nucleotides match TRBD1. Germline values: CDR1 MDHEN, CDR2 SYDVKM. J lost 3 bases, V lost 4 bases, and 4 bases had no gene match. This CDR3 has 14 residues. The CDR3 spells CASSSGTGIYEQYF. The CDR3 DNA reads as TGTGCCAGCAGTTCCGGGACAGGGATCTACGAGCAGTACTTC.

The chain carries TRBV4-3 and TRBJ2-7; D remains ambiguous. Trimming left V 0 bases short and J 2 bases short, with 14 bases between. The germline V gene has CDR1 LGHNA and CDR2 YSLEER. The CDR3 totals 16 residues. The CDR3 reads CASSQDFGQLTYEQYF. The CDR3 DNA is TGCGCCAGCAGCCAAGATTTCGGGCAACTAACCTACGAGCAGTACTTC.